This T cell receptor (beta chain) was sequenced during a study of cytomegalovirus exposure and HLA in healthy donors. Sequencing was performed with immunoSEQ multiplex PCR; in TCRdb, only in-frame clones are kept and a portion is missing. The table includes over 250,000 clones, around 85% detected once. Germline CDR1 and CDR2: SGHRS and YFSETQ. The CDR3 length is 15 residues. Trimming removed 2 bases at V and 1 base at J, with 12 bases between. The origin of this receptor is a woman aged 18-29 years in good health and CMV-seronegative. Input material: PBMCs. V and J are TRBV5-1 and TRBJ1-1; possible D gene TRBD1, 5 bases. Written as DNA, the CDR3 is TGCGCCAGCAGCTTCCAGGGTGCAGGGAACACTGAAGCTTTCTTT. It specifies CASSFQGAGNTEAFF.